Listed here is a single TCR beta chain. The antigen is unknown. This entry is derived from a study of vaccination and CD4 T cells after COVID-19. Study-wide results and limits: Detection of a median around 86% of reactive clones in convalescent patients was confined to the period after vaccination.

CDR3 size: 14 residues. V was cut by 5 bases and J by 0 bases, with 10 bases left in between. CDR1 and CDR2 (germline): SEHNR, FQNEAQ (reference sequence). Sequenced with the Oncomine TCR Beta short-read assay was DNA taken from cultured CD4+ T cells. TCRdb processed the PCR reads anew with MiXCR; each CDR3 protein has one entry. The data show about 13,000 distinct CDR3 sequences, roughly 50% seen once. The treatment: approximately nine-day PBMC culture with coronavirus spike peptide pools or control peptides (ViraFEST assay). A few million PBMCs per well were cultured with about 10 IU/ml IL-2 and roughly 10 ug/ml peptide pools.

V usage is TRBV7-9 and J usage is TRBJ1-2, with a weak D call TRBD1 (6 bases). The material sequenced was CD4+ T cells from blood, cultured in vitro. This clonotype was obtained from a human donor who had recovered from COVID-19. As DNA, the CDR3 is TGTGCCAGCAGCGTCGGGACATCTAACTATGGCTACACCTTC. Translation gives CASSVGTSNYGYTF.